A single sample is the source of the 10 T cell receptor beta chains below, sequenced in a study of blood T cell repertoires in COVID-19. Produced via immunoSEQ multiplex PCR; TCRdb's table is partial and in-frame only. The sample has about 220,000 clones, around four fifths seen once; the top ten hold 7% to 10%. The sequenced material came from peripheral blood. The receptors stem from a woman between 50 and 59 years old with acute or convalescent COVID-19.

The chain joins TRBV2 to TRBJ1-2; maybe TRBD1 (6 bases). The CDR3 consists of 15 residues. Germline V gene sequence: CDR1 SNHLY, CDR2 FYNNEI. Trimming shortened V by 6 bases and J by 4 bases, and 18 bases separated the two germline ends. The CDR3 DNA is TGTGCCAGCAGCCCGACAGGACTAGGTGGCTATGGCTACACCTTC. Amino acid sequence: CASSPTGLGGYGYTF.

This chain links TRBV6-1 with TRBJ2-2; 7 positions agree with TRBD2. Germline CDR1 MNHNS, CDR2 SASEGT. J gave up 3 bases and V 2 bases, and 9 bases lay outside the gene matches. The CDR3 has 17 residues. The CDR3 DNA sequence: TGTGCCAGCAGTGAATCTGGCGGGAGATGGGACACCGGGGAGCTGTTTTTT. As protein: CASSESGGRWDTGELFF.

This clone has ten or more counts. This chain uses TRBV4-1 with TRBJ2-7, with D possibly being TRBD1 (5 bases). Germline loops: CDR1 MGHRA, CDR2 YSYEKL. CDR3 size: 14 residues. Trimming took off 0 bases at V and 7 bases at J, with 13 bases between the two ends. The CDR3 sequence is CASSQDRQGWEQYF. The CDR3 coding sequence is TGCGCCAGCAGCCAAGATAGGCAGGGCTGGGAGCAGTACTTC.

The CDR3 DNA is TGTGCCATCAGTGGAACCGGGACAGGGGGTTCACCCCTCCACTTT. Its translation is CAISGTGTGGSPLHF. The rearrangement joins TRBV10-3 to TRBJ1-6; 11 bases match TRBD1. CDR3 length: 15 amino acids. The J segment lost 9 bases and the V segment lost 4 bases, leaving 5 bases of the junction unmatched. Germline values: CDR1 ENHRY, CDR2 SYGVKD.

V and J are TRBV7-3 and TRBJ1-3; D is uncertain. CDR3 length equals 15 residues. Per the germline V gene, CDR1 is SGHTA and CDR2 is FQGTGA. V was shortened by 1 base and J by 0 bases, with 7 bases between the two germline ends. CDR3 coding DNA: TGTGCCAGCAGCTTAAGTTCCGGCTCTGGAAACACCATATATTTT. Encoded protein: CASSLSSGSGNTIYF.

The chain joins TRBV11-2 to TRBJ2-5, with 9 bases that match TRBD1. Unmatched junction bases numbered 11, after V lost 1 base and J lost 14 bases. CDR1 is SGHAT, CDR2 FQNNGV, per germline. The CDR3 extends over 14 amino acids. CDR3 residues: CASSLAGQGLSLYF. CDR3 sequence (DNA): TGTGCCAGCAGCTTAGCCGGACAGGGGTTGAGTCTATACTTC.

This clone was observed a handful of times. The CDR3 loop is CASSPPSGSGDEQFF. In DNA, the CDR3 is TGTGCCAGCAGTCCCCCTAGCGGGAGCGGAGATGAGCAGTTCTTC. This chain joins TRBV6-6 and TRBJ2-1, with 10 bases matching TRBD2. Looked up from germline, CDR1 is MNHNY and CDR2 is SVGAGI (reference sequence). There are 15 residues in the CDR3. The V segment lost 5 bases and the J segment 8 bases; nucleotides outside the gene matches: 9.

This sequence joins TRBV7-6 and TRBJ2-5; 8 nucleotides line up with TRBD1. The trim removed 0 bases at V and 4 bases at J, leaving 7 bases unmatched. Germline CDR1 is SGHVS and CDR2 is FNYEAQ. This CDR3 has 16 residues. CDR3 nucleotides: TGTGCCAGCAGCTTAGCGGTTGGGACAGGAGGAGAGACCCAGTACTTC. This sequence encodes CASSLAVGTGGETQYF.

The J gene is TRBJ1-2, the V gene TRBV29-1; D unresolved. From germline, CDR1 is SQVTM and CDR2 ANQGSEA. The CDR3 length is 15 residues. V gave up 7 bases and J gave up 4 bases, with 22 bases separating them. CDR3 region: CSAPNLEGSFYGYTF. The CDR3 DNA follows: TGCAGCGCCCCGAATTTAGAGGGTTCTTTCTATGGCTACACCTTC.

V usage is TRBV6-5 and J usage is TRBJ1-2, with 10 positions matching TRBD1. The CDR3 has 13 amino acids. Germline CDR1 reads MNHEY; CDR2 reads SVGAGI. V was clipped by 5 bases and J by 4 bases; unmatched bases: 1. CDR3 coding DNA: TGTGCCAGCAGTAGGGACAGGGGCTATGGCTACACCTTC. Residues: CASSRDRGYGYTF.